The 9 T cell receptor beta chains below were found in one sample sequenced in a study of T cell changes during pregnancy in multiple sclerosis. Measured with immunoSEQ multiplex PCR; TCRdb has only the in-frame clones, and not every one. In the table there are about 22,000 clones, about 90% of which are singletons. The sample was CD4+ T cells from peripheral blood mononuclear cells, taken in the third trimester of pregnancy. The receptors shown here come from a female donor in good health, enrolled as a control in a pregnancy study.

The V and J genes are TRBV14 and TRBJ2-7; 9 bases agree with TRBD1. V lost 3 bases, J lost 2 bases, and 5 bases stayed unmatched. The CDR3 contains 15 residues. The V gene's germline CDR1 is SGHDN and CDR2 FVKESK. The CDR3 nucleotides read TGTGCCAGCAGCCAGGACGACAGGGGGGCCTACGAGCAGTACTTC. It is translated as CASSQDDRGAYEQYF.

The chain recombines TRBV5-1 with TRBJ2-7; D not resolved. The CDR3 covers 14 residues. Germline V gives CDR1 SGHRS, CDR2 YFSETQ. V was cut by 0 bases and J by 3 bases, with 10 bases left in between. CDR3 bases: TGCGCCAGCAGCTTGGATGCCCCGGGCTACGAGCAGTACTTC. Amino acid sequence: CASSLDAPGYEQYF.

About this clone itself: Germline is not matched at one junction end, which may reflect a read error. This rearrangement joins TRBV4-3 to TRBJ2-7; no reliable D call. There are 13 residues in the CDR3. Germline loops: CDR1 LGHNA, CDR2 YSLEER. The CDR3 DNA is TGCGCCAGCAGCCAGGAGCATGGCTACAAGCAGTACTTC. Residues: CASSQEHGYKQYF.

The chain links TRBV7-2 to TRBJ1-1; no firm D call. Germline V gene lookup returns CDR1 SGHTA and CDR2 FQGNSA. Trimming took 5 bases from V and 4 from J, leaving 11 bases between them. The CDR3 runs 13 residues. As DNA, the CDR3 is TGTGCCAGCAGCCCCCCTTGGAGCACTGAAGCTTTCTTT. It encodes CASSPPWSTEAFF.

The rearrangement joins TRBV9 to TRBJ2-5; 11 bases are a match to TRBD2. The germline gives CDR1 SGDLS, CDR2 YYNGEE. The CDR3 is 16 amino acids. V lost 0 bases and J lost 4; bases outside the gene matches: 5. In DNA form, the CDR3 reads TGTGCCAGCAGCGTAGATAGCGGGGGGGCAGGAGAGACCCAGTACTTC. This codes for CASSVDSGGAGETQYF.

The chain uses TRBV19 and TRBJ1-1, with D maybe TRBD1 (6 bases). Germline-derived CDR1 and CDR2 are LNHDA and SQIVND (reference sequence). Trimming left V 2 bases short and J 4 bases short, with 14 bases between. The CDR3 sequence is 15 residues long. DNA for the CDR3: TGTGCCAGTAGTATAACAGGGCAGGGATTCACTGAAGCTTTCTTT. Translation gives CASSITGQGFTEAFF.

This rearrangement joins TRBV5-1 to TRBJ1-1; no definite D call. The germline CDR1 and CDR2 sequences are SGHRS and YFSETQ. CDR3 length: 12 amino acids. Deletions cut 0 bases from V and 8 bases from J, with 8 bases between. The CDR3 nucleotides read TGCGCCAGCAGCTTGGTTTCAGGCGAAGCTTTCTTT. Translating it yields CASSLVSGEAFF.

The chain recombines TRBV13 with TRBJ1-1; D may be TRBD1 (5 bases). V gave up 6 bases and J gave up 0 bases, with 8 bases separating them. The germline V gene encodes CDR1 PRHDT and CDR2 FYEKMQ (reference sequence). The CDR3 loop spans 13 amino acids. CDR3 region: CASRGRLNTEAFF. In DNA, the CDR3 is TGTGCCAGCAGGGGGCGGTTGAACACTGAAGCTTTCTTT.

This sequence joins TRBV7-2 and TRBJ1-5; possible D gene TRBD1, 5 bases. This CDR3 has 16 amino acids. Germline lookup yields CDR1 SGHTA and CDR2 FQGNSA. The ends were cut back, 1 base at V and 2 bases at J, with 12 bases in the middle. As DNA, the CDR3 is TGTGCCAGCAGCTTAGAAGGGGCGTCTGGCAATCAGCCCCAGCATTTT. This encodes CASSLEGASGNQPQHF.